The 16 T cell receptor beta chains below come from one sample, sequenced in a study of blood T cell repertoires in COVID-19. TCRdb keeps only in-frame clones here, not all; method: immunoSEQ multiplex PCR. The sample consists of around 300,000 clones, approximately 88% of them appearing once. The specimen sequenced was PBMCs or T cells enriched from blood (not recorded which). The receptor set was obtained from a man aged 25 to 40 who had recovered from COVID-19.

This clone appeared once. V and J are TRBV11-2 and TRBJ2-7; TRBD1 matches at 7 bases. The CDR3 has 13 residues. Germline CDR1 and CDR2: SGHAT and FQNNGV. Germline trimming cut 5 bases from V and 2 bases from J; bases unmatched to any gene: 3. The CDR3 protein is CASSVTGAYEQYF. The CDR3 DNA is TGTGCCAGCAGCGTCACAGGGGCCTACGAGCAGTACTTC. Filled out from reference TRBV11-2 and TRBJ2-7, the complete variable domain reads EAGVAQSPRYKIIEKRQSVAFWCNPISGHATLYWYQQILGQGPKLLIQFQNNGVVDDSQLPKDRFSAERLKGVDSTLKIQPAKLEDSAVYLCASSVTGAYEQYFGPGTRLTVT.

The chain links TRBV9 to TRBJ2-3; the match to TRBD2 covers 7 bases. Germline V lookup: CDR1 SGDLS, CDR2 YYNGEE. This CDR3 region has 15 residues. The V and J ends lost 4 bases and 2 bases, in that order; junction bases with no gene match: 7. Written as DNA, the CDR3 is TGTGCCAGCAGCACGACTAGCACCCCCACAGATACGCAGTATTTT. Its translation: CASSTTSTPTDTQYF.

Written as DNA, the CDR3 is TGCGCCAGCAGCCAATCGCGGGACGATGCCTACGAGCAGTACTTC. Its protein product is CASSQSRDDAYEQYF. V is TRBV4-1 and J is TRBJ2-7, with a weak D call TRBD2 (6 bases). The ends were cut back, 2 bases at V and 2 bases at J, with 13 bases in the middle. Germline loops: CDR1 MGHRA, CDR2 YSYEKL. The CDR3 is 15 residues long.

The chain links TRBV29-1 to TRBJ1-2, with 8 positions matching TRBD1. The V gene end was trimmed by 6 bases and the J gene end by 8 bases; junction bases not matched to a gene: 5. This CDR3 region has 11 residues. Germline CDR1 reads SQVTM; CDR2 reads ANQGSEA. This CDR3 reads CSVTGGGGYTF. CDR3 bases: TGCAGCGTCACAGGGGGTGGGGGCTACACCTTC.

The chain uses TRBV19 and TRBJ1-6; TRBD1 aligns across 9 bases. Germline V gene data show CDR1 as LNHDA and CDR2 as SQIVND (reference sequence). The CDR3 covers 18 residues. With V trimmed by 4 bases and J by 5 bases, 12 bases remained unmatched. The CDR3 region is CASSKGQGQTGNNSPLHF. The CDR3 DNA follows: TGTGCCAGTAGTAAGGGACAGGGCCAAACGGGAAATAATTCACCCCTCCACTTT.

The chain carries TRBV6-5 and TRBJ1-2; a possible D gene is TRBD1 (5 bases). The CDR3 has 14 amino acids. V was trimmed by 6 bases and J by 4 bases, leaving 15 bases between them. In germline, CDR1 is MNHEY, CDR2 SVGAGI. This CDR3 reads CASRLPGPPYGYTF. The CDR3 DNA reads TGTGCCAGCAGGCTTCCAGGGCCTCCCTATGGCTACACCTTC.

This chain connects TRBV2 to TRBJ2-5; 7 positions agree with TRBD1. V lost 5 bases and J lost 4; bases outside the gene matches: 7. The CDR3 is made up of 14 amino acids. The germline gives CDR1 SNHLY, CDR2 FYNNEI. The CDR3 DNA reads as TGTGCCAGCAGTCCTGGACAGGTAACAGAGACCCAGTACTTC. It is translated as CASSPGQVTETQYF.

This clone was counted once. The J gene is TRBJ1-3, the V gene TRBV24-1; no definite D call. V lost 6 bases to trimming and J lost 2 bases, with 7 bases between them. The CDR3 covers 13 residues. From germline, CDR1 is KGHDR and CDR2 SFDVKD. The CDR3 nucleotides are TGTGCCACCAGTACCGGGGCTGGAAACACCATATATTTT. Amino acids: CATSTGAGNTIYF.

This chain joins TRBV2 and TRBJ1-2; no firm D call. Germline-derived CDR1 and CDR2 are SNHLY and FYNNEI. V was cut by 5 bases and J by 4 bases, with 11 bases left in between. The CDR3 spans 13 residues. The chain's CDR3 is CASSPRQPYGYTF. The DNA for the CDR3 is TGTGCCAGCAGTCCTCGACAACCCTATGGCTACACCTTC.

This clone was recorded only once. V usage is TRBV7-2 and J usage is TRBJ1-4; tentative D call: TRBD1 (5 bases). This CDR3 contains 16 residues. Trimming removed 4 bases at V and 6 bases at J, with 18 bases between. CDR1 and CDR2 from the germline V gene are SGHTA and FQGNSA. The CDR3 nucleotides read TGTGCCAGCAGCTCCGTTGCCGGGACTCTATATGAAAAACTGTTTTTT. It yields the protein CASSSVAGTLYEKLFF.

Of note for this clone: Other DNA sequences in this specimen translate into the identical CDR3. CDR3 amino acids: CASSVRQGASGELFF. DNA of the CDR3: TGTGCCAGCAGCGTCCGACAGGGGGCGTCCGGGGAGCTGTTTTTT. The chain uses TRBV9 and TRBJ2-2; 10 positions match TRBD1. The length of the CDR3 is 15 residues. Germline values: CDR1 SGDLS, CDR2 YYNGEE. V gave up 2 bases and J gave up 6 bases; unmatched junction bases: 4.

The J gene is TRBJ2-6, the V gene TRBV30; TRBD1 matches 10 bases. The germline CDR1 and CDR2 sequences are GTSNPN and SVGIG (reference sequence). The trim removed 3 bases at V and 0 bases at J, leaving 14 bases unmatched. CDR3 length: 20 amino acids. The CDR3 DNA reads TGTGCCTGGAGGACGCACACACCGGGACAGGGGAACTCTGGGGCCAACGTCCTGACTTTC. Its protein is CAWRTHTPGQGNSGANVLTF. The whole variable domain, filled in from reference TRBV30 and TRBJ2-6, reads SQTIHQWPATLVQPVGSPLSLECTVEGTSNPNLYWYRQAAGRGLQLLFYSVGIGQISSEVPQNLSASRPQDRQFILSSKKLLLSDSGFYLCAWRTHTPGQGNSGANVLTFGAGSRLTVL.

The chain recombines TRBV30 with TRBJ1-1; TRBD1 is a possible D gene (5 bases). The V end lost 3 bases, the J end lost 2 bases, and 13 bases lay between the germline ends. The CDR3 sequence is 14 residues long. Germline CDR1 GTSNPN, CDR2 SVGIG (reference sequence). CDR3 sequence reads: CAWSATAINTEAFF. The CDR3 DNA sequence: TGTGCCTGGAGCGCGACAGCGATCAACACTGAAGCTTTCTTT.

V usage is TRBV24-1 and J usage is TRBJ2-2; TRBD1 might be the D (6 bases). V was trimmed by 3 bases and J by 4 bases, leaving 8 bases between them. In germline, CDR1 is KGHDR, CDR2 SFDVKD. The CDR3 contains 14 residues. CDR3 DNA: TGTGCCACCAGTGATCAACAGGGCACCGGGGAGCTGTTTTTT. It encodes CATSDQQGTGELFF.

CDR3 residues: CASSVDRGPPGYTF. The CDR3 region has the DNA TGTGCCAGCTCAGTGGACAGGGGGCCCCCTGGCTACACCTTC. The V and J genes are TRBV18 and TRBJ1-2; the match to TRBD1 covers 11 bases. The CDR3 extends over 14 amino acids. Germline V gene sequence: CDR1 KGHSH, CDR2 LQKENI. Germline trimming cut 5 bases from V and 7 bases from J; bases unmatched to any gene: 6.

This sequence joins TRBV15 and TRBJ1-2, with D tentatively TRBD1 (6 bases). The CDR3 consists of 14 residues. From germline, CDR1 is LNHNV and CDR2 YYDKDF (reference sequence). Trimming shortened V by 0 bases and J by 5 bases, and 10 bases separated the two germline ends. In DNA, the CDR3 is TGTGCCACCAGCAGAGATCAGGGGTGGTATGGCTACACCTTC. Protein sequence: CATSRDQGWYGYTF.